The T cell receptor beta chain described here comes from a study of STAT5B mutations in CD4+ large granular lymphocyte leukemia. Of note for this clone: Its antigen is undetermined.

Regarding the study as a whole: Compared with healthy controls (2/35), patient top clones favored TRBV06 (8/27). Higher CD4+ than CD8+ T-LGLL clonality might reflect small sample size.

Data came from immunoSEQ multiplex PCR; TCRdb stores just in-frame clones and leaves some out. The sample lists 15,000 to 20,000 clones, around 84% occurring once. Germline CDR1 is GTSNPN and CDR2 is SVGIG (reference sequence). Deletions cut 0 bases from V and 6 bases from J, with 11 bases between. This CDR3 has 13 residues. This receptor was obtained from a human donor in good health. The chain joins TRBV30 to TRBJ1-2; no reliable D call. Material: CD4+ T cells from blood buffy coats. The CDR3 bases are TGTGCCTGGAGTGTGGGTCAGGCTAATGGCTACACCTTC. This encodes CAWSVGQANGYTF.